The next 5 T cell receptor beta chains were all read from a single sample in a study of T cells in Graves' hyperthyroidism and ophthalmopathy (dated 2019 in TCRdb). The library was prepared using multiplex PCR. TCRdb names Illumina HiSeq 2000 as the instrument used. The TCR beta CDR3 regions were amplified from the RNA transcripts. The TCR CDR3 was subjected to a first round of RT-PCR using the HTBI primer set and the Qiagen OneStep RT-PCR kit. Using fastp at Q25 and MiXCR, TCRdb reprocessed the public reads and kept productive beta chains. One record per CDR3 amino acid sequence lists the most common genes and DNA. A total of some 570,000 distinct CDR3 sequences appear in this sample, under 20% of them only once. Approximately 15% of the sample lies in the top ten. The sample was blood. These receptors were taken from a woman aged 18-29 years with Graves' ophthalmopathy.

At least ten counts were recorded for this clonotype. The CDR3 coding sequence is TGTGCCTGGAGTATGGGGACCAACACTGAAGCTTTCTTT. Amino acids: CAWSMGTNTEAFF. The rearrangement links TRBV30 to TRBJ1-1; D may be TRBD1 (5 bases). This CDR3 comprises 13 residues. The germline gives CDR1 GTSNPN, CDR2 SVGIG (reference sequence). V dropped 2 bases and J dropped 2 bases, with 9 bases sitting between them. The whole variable domain, remainder taken from reference TRBV30 and TRBJ1-1, is SQTIHQWPATLVQPVGSPLSLECTVEGTSNPNLYWYRQAAGRGLQLLFYSVGIGQISSEVPQNLSASRPQDRQFILSSKKLLLSDSGFYLCAWSMGTNTEAFFGQGTRLTVV.

The chain uses TRBV30 and TRBJ2-6; perhaps TRBD2 as D (6 bases). This CDR3 spans 16 amino acids. The germline V gene encodes CDR1 GTSNPN and CDR2 SVGIG (reference sequence). The V end was cut by 5 bases, the J end by 1 base, with 15 bases between. The CDR3 sequence is CAWGGTLSSGANVLTF. The CDR3 DNA sequence: TGTGCCTGGGGGGGGACCCTCTCTTCTGGGGCCAACGTCCTGACTTTC. The complete variable domain, with remaining parts taken from reference TRBV30 and TRBJ2-6, reads SQTIHQWPATLVQPVGSPLSLECTVEGTSNPNLYWYRQAAGRGLQLLFYSVGIGQISSEVPQNLSASRPQDRQFILSSKKLLLSDSGFYLCAWGGTLSSGANVLTFGAGSRLTVL.

Ten or more counts support this clonotype. The CDR3 is CASSSPGLPYEQYF. The CDR3 coding sequence is TGTGCCAGCAGCTCCCCGGGACTACCTTACGAGCAGTACTTC. V is TRBV13 and J is TRBJ2-7, with 7 bases identical to TRBD2. Trimming took 4 bases from V and 4 from J; bases not matched to a gene: 7. This CDR3 is built from 14 residues. Germline CDR1 reads PRHDT; CDR2 reads FYEKMQ (reference sequence). The whole variable domain, remainder taken from reference TRBV13 and TRBJ2-7, is AAGVIQSPRHLIKEKRETATLKCYPIPRHDTVYWYQQGPGQDPQFLISFYEKMQSDKGSIPDRFSAQQFSDYHSELNMSSLELGDSALYFCASSSPGLPYEQYFGPGTRLTVT.

The chain employs TRBV28 and TRBJ2-7; D possibly corresponds to TRBD1 (6 bases). Germline-derived CDR1 and CDR2 are MDHEN and SYDVKM. The CDR3 is 13 amino acids. V was trimmed by 6 bases and J by 5 bases, leaving 14 bases between them. The CDR3 DNA is TGTGCCAGCAGCTTGGGACAAGCCGACGAGCAGTACTTC. It specifies CASSLGQADEQYF.

This clonotype was recorded many times. V usage is TRBV12-3 or TRBV12-4 and J usage is TRBJ2-7; the D gene is possibly TRBD1 (6 bases). With 4 bases removed from V and 10 bases from J, the gap between germline ends came to 17 bases. The CDR3 covers 13 residues. In nucleotides, the CDR3 is TGTGCCAGCAGTTCGAGTACAGGGTCGGGTCAGTACTTC. It yields the protein CASSSSTGSGQYF.